Below, 30 T cell receptor beta chains from the same sample are listed, as sequenced in a study of T-cell reconstitution after alpha-beta-depleted transplantation in children (dated by TCRdb to the mid-2010s). The method was PCR. These reads were obtained on an Illumina HiSeq 2500. To normalize quantification of the TCRbeta repertoire, the TCR libraries were built with molecular barcoding that relied on unique molecular identifiers. TCRdb trimmed the raw reads at Q25, called clones with MiXCR and kept productive beta chains. A single entry per CDR3 protein holds the most common genes and DNA from its merged rows. Here the sample has 600,000 to 700,000 distinct CDR3 sequences; about 15% occur a single time. The ten largest clones represent approximately 1.1% of the sample. Material: PBMCs from the stem cell graft donor, obtained from the stem cell graft. The source of these receptors is a human donor who donated a stem cell graft to a child with acute myeloid leukemia.

The table lists this clonotype with a few counts. Relative to the germline gene, one junction end is altered; a read error may explain this. V is TRBV20-1 and J is TRBJ2-1; TRBD2 might be the D (6 bases). The CDR3 loop spans 18 amino acids. CDR1 and CDR2 (germline): DFQATT, SNEGSKA (reference sequence). This CDR3 reads CSAREQGTAKSLNNEQFF. The CDR3 DNA reads TGCAGTGCCAGAGAACAAGGGACTGCGAAAAGCCTTAACAATGAGCAGTTCTTC.

To note about this clonotype: Being one base from a much bigger clone, this may be a read error. The chain is built from TRBV10-3 and TRBJ2-1; perhaps TRBD2 as D (5 bases). This CDR3 has 14 amino acids. Germline V gene lookup returns CDR1 ENHRY and CDR2 SYGVKD. Here the CDR3 DNA reads TGTGCCATCAGTGAGTCGGTGGAGGTCGATGACCAGTTCTTC. Translation: CAISESVEVDDQFF.

The rearrangement uses TRBV5-1 and TRBJ2-1; maybe TRBD2 (5 bases). Germline V lookup: CDR1 SGHRS, CDR2 YFSETQ. The CDR3 covers 15 residues. V was clipped by 2 bases and J by 4 bases, with 13 bases between them. CDR3 sequence (DNA): TGCGCCAGCAGCTTTACGGGGAAGGCATACAATGAGCAGTTCTTC. This gives the protein CASSFTGKAYNEQFF.

This clonotype was counted between two and nine times. The gene calls are TRBV20-1 and TRBJ2-3; 8 bases align to TRBD2. Germline CDR1 reads DFQATT; CDR2 reads SNEGSKA (reference sequence). Trimming took 5 bases from V and 4 from J; bases not matched to a gene: 5. The CDR3 has 13 residues. The CDR3 spells CSAAGGQADTQYF. The CDR3 coding sequence is TGCAGTGCTGCGGGGGGTCAGGCAGATACGCAGTATTTT.

This clonotype showed up many times. The rearrangement links TRBV29-1 to TRBJ2-3, with D perhaps assigned TRBD1 or TRBD2 (5 bases each). The CDR3 extends over 14 amino acids. Germline V lookup: CDR1 SQVTM, CDR2 ANQGSEA. With 3 bases removed from V and 1 base from J, the gap between germline ends came to 11 bases. CDR3 DNA sequence: TGCAGCGTTGATAAGACAGCGGGCACAGATACGCAGTATTTT. It translates to CSVDKTAGTDTQYF.

The V call is TRBV7-2, the J call TRBJ2-5; D gene uncertain. The V end lost 6 bases, the J end lost 4 bases, and 15 bases lay between the germline ends. CDR1 is SGHTA, CDR2 FQGNSA, per germline. CDR3 length: 14 amino acids. CDR3 sequence: CASSFSTATETQYF. The CDR3 bases are TGTGCCAGCAGTTTCTCGACTGCGACAGAGACCCAGTACTTC.

About this clonotype: The junction and the germline gene differ at one end; a read error may be behind it. The chain recombines TRBV20-1 with TRBJ1-2; possible D gene TRBD1, 5 bases. This CDR3 region has 12 residues. The germline V gene has CDR1 DFQATT and CDR2 SNEGSKA (reference sequence). The CDR3 protein is CSARGRVVGYTF. The CDR3 DNA reads as TGCAGCGCTAGGGGCAGGGTGGTCGGCTACACCTTC.

In its sample, this clonotype was seen many times. The chain is built from TRBV7-2 and TRBJ2-3, with D perhaps assigned TRBD1 or TRBD2 (6 bases each). The CDR3 is 14 amino acids. V lost 1 base and J lost 4, with 9 bases in between. The germline V gene has CDR1 SGHTA and CDR2 FQGNSA. The CDR3 spells CASSLGGASDTQYF. The CDR3 DNA reads as TGTGCCAGCAGCTTAGGGGGGGCCTCAGATACGCAGTATTTT.

The chain joins TRBV20-1 to TRBJ2-7; TRBD2 aligns across 8 bases. The CDR3 contains 13 residues. The germline CDR1 and CDR2 sequences are DFQATT and SNEGSKA (reference sequence). The ends lost 2 bases at V and 3 bases at J; junction bases unmatched: 3. The CDR3 DNA reads TGCAGTGCTAGACGGGGGGGAGTCTACGAGCAGTACTTC. This gives the protein CSARRGGVYEQYF.

This clonotype was recorded at least ten times. The chain is built from TRBV20-1 and TRBJ2-1; unclear D gene. Germline V gene data show CDR1 as DFQATT and CDR2 as SNEGSKA (reference sequence). The CDR3 extends over 12 amino acids. V was trimmed by 1 base and J by 7 bases, leaving 8 bases between them. The CDR3 sequence is CSARAGRNEQFF. The CDR3 bases are TGCAGTGCTAGAGCCGGTAGGAATGAGCAGTTCTTC.

This clonotype was seen many times. The chain is built from TRBV20-1 and TRBJ2-1, with unresolved D. Trimming removed 1 base at V and 2 bases at J, with 9 bases between. Germline-derived CDR1 and CDR2 are DFQATT and SNEGSKA (reference sequence). The CDR3 loop spans 14 amino acids. CDR3 residues: CSARGPGPYNEQFF. In DNA, the CDR3 is TGCAGTGCTAGAGGCCCAGGACCCTACAATGAGCAGTTCTTC.

The chain has TRBV27 and TRBJ2-2, with D perhaps matching TRBD1 (6 bases). The CDR3 runs to 14 residues. Trimming removed 5 bases from V and 3 bases from J, with 10 bases in between. Germline V gene lookup returns CDR1 MNHEY and CDR2 SMNVEV (reference sequence). The CDR3 region is CASSPGHHTGELFF. In nucleotides, the CDR3 is TGTGCCAGCAGTCCGGGACATCACACCGGGGAGCTGTTTTTT.

This clonotype was counted only a few times. The chain joins TRBV7-9 to TRBJ2-7; the D gene is possibly TRBD2 (5 bases). The CDR3 runs 13 residues. Germline V gene lookup returns CDR1 SEHNR and CDR2 FQNEAQ (reference sequence). Trimming removed 1 base at V and 11 bases at J, with 15 bases between. Here the CDR3 reads CASSLGPAPEEYV. Here the CDR3 DNA reads TGTGCCAGCAGCTTAGGGCCCGCACCGGAGGAGTACGTC.

This clonotype was seen ten or more times. The chain joins TRBV20-1 to TRBJ1-2; 9 bases map to TRBD1. V lost 7 bases to trimming and J lost 8 bases; unmatched junction nucleotides: 14. The CDR3 extends over 14 amino acids. Germline V gene data show CDR1 as DFQATT and CDR2 as SNEGSKA (reference sequence). Here the CDR3 reads CSVTGQGGREGYTF. CDR3 nucleotides: TGCAGTGTAACGGGACAGGGCGGTCGGGAGGGCTACACCTTC.

The chain combines TRBV15 with TRBJ1-5; D uncertain. Germline V lookup: CDR1 LNHNV, CDR2 YYDKDF (reference sequence). Trimming stripped 0 bases from V and 5 bases from J, with 20 bases between. CDR3 length: 18 amino acids. CDR3: CATSRDLSARLRHQPQHF. The CDR3 DNA is TGTGCCACCAGCAGAGATTTGAGTGCCCGATTGAGGCATCAGCCCCAGCATTTT.

This clonotype was seen a handful of times. V is TRBV29-1 and J is TRBJ2-6; 7 bases fit TRBD1. Germline V lookup: CDR1 SQVTM, CDR2 ANQGSEA. The CDR3 covers 15 residues. The ends lost 7 bases at V and 0 bases at J; junction bases unmatched: 6. In nucleotides, the CDR3 is TGCAGCGCCGAACAGGGGAGCTCTGGGGCCAACGTCCTGACTTTC. It specifies CSAEQGSSGANVLTF.

The chain joins TRBV4-3 to TRBJ1-2; D ambiguous. This CDR3 region has 15 residues. Germline assignment: CDR1 LGHNA and CDR2 YSLEER. Trimming stripped 0 bases from V and 3 bases from J, with 11 bases between. CDR3 in amino acids: CASSQDLWQDYGYTF. The DNA for the CDR3 is TGCGCCAGCAGCCAAGATCTTTGGCAGGACTATGGCTACACCTTC.

Many counts were recorded for this clonotype. The V and J genes are TRBV4-3 and TRBJ2-7; maybe TRBD1 (6 bases). The germline V gene has CDR1 LGHNA and CDR2 YSLEER. V was pared by 0 bases and J by 3 bases, with 9 bases between. The CDR3 sequence is 14 residues long. The CDR3 spells CASSQEQGYYEQYF. CDR3 coding DNA: TGCGCCAGCAGCCAAGAACAGGGCTACTACGAGCAGTACTTC.

V and J are TRBV27 and TRBJ1-2; D is ambiguous. The CDR3 totals 14 residues. V was pared by 4 bases and J by 4 bases, with 13 bases between. Germline CDR1 reads MNHEY; CDR2 reads SMNVEV (reference sequence). For the CDR3, the DNA is TGTGCCAGCAGTTCCGCGTCGAGTAGCTATGGCTACACCTTC. Its protein product is CASSSASSSYGYTF.

The table lists this clonotype with a few counts. The V call is TRBV7-9, the J call TRBJ2-7, with D tentatively TRBD2 (6 bases). This CDR3 has 13 amino acids. Germline assignment: CDR1 SEHNR and CDR2 FQNEAQ (reference sequence). The V and J ends lost 4 bases and 7 bases respectively, with 14 bases between them. CDR3 nucleotides: TGTGCCAGCAGCTCGGAGGGAAGGGAGGAGCAGTACTTC. It yields the protein CASSSEGREEQYF.

The chain recombines TRBV12-3 or TRBV12-4 with TRBJ2-3, with D perhaps TRBD1 (6 bases). The CDR3 is 13 residues long. V was pared by 5 bases and J by 7 bases, with 13 bases between. CDR3: CASSLTQGNTQYF. The CDR3 nucleotides read TGTGCCAGCAGTCTTACCCAGGGGAATACGCAGTATTTT.

This clonotype has a handful of counts. The V gene is TRBV11-1, the J gene TRBJ2-1; D gene unclear. The V gene lost 4 bases and the J gene lost 3 bases, with 10 bases spanning the gap. Germline CDR1 is SGHAT and CDR2 is FQDESV (reference sequence). The CDR3 extends over 14 amino acids. The DNA for the CDR3 is TGTGCCAGCAGCTCCAGAGCCTACTACAATGAGCAGTTCTTC. The encoded protein is CASSSRAYYNEQFF.

At least ten counts were recorded for this clonotype. The rearrangement joins TRBV20-1 to TRBJ2-1, with TRBD2 matching over 12 bases. In germline, CDR1 is DFQATT, CDR2 SNEGSKA (reference sequence). V was clipped by 3 bases and J by 2 bases; unmatched bases: 5. CDR3 size: 16 residues. The CDR3, as DNA: TGCAGTGCTAGTACTAGCGGGGGGCCTGCCTACAATGAGCAGTTCTTC. This translates into CSASTSGGPAYNEQFF.

In its sample, this clonotype was seen a few times. The chain combines TRBV7-9 with TRBJ2-7, with 7 bases lining up with TRBD2. J gave up 2 bases and V 2 bases, and 3 bases lay outside the gene matches. CDR3 length: 14 residues. Per the germline V gene, CDR1 is SEHNR and CDR2 is FQNEAQ (reference sequence). In DNA form, the CDR3 reads TGTGCCAGCAGCTTAAGCGGGGACCCCTACGAGCAGTACTTC. Its protein product is CASSLSGDPYEQYF. The full variable domain, rest sourced from reference TRBV7-9 and TRBJ2-7, is DTGVSQNPRHKITKRGQNVTFRCDPISEHNRLYWYRQTLGQGPEFLTYFQNEAQLEKSRLLSDRFSAERPKGSFSTLEIQRTEQGDSAMYLCASSLSGDPYEQYFGPGTRLTVT.

Of note for this clonotype: This may be a read error: a much more frequent sequence differs by one nucleotide. The CDR3 region is CASREEGPASHIQYF. The CDR3 bases are TGTGCCAGCAGGGAAGAGGGACCGGCGAGTCACATTCAGTACTTC. The chain employs TRBV6-1 and TRBJ2-4, with D perhaps TRBD1 or TRBD2 (5 bases each). Germline V gene sequence: CDR1 MNHNS, CDR2 SASEGT. CDR3 size: 15 residues.

The V call is TRBV12-5, the J call TRBJ2-5; 10 positions match TRBD2. Germline V gene sequence: CDR1 LGHNT, CDR2 FRNRAP. The length of the CDR3 is 15 residues. Trimming removed 3 bases from V and 2 bases from J; junction bases left unmatched: 3. The CDR3 is CASGLIAGGQETQYF. The CDR3 coding sequence is TGTGCTAGTGGTTTAATAGCGGGGGGACAAGAGACCCAGTACTTC.

This clonotype was picked up many times. The junction shows a germline mismatch at one end, possibly a read error. The chain links TRBV12-3 or TRBV12-4 to TRBJ2-1; D is unclear. The CDR3 runs 11 residues. The CDR3 spells CASSFRVDQVF. CDR3 DNA: TGTGCCAGCAGTTTTCGGGTGGATCAGGTCTTC.

This clonotype was seen repeatedly, ten times or more. V usage is TRBV20-1 and J usage is TRBJ2-5; D not resolved. Per germline, CDR1 DFQATT and CDR2 SNEGSKA (reference sequence). V was cut by 6 bases and J by 2 bases, with 16 bases left in between. The CDR3 consists of 14 residues. In DNA, the CDR3 is TGCAGTGCCCCGACGCTCAGCTATCAAGAGACCCAGTACTTC. Residues: CSAPTLSYQETQYF.

This sequence joins TRBV28 and TRBJ1-2, with D tentatively TRBD1 (6 bases). V lost 3 bases to trimming and J lost 8 bases, with 10 bases between them. Per germline, CDR1 MDHEN and CDR2 SYDVKM. The CDR3 has 12 amino acids. The CDR3 is CASSLSGAGYTF. DNA of the CDR3: TGTGCCAGCAGTTTGTCAGGGGCGGGCTACACCTTC.

The chain combines TRBV6-2 or TRBV6-3 with TRBJ1-1; no clear D gene. This CDR3 is 14 amino acids long. V was pared by 0 bases and J by 7 bases, with 12 bases between. CDR1 MNHEY and CDR2 SVGEGT come from the germline V gene. The CDR3 DNA reads as TGTGCCAGCAGTTACTCCCTCGTGCAGCTTGAAGCTTTCTTT. Protein product: CASSYSLVQLEAFF.